This entry lists 21 T cell receptor beta chains sequenced from one sample in a study of cytomegalovirus exposure and HLA in healthy donors. In the PCR, 60 Vbeta and 13 Jbeta primers were used. The assay was immunoSEQ multiplex PCR, and TCRdb's table has in-frame clones only and misses some. The table lists tens of thousands of clones, roughly 80% of them singletons. Input material: PBMCs. The receptors were gathered from a middle-aged man in good health and CMV-seronegative.

This chain links TRBV18 with TRBJ2-2; 9 bases are a match to TRBD1. V lost 6 bases to trimming and J lost 7 bases; unmatched junction nucleotides: 12. Germline V gives CDR1 KGHSH, CDR2 LQKENI. The CDR3 runs 16 residues. The CDR3: CASSQTGGQGSGELFF. The CDR3, as DNA: TGTGCCAGCTCGCAAACCGGGGGACAGGGCAGCGGGGAGCTGTTTTTT.

The V and J genes are TRBV7-9 and TRBJ2-7; D unclear. The length of the CDR3 is 12 residues. Trimming took 5 bases from V and 0 from J, leaving 5 bases between them. CDR1 SEHNR and CDR2 FQNEAQ come from the germline V gene (reference sequence). The CDR3 spells CASSLYSYEQYF. CDR3 nucleotides: TGTGCCAGCAGCCTCTACTCCTACGAGCAGTACTTC.

The chain couples TRBV15 to TRBJ2-7, with TRBD1 identical over 8 bases. The germline V gene has CDR1 LNHNV and CDR2 YYDKDF (reference sequence). This CDR3 region has 15 residues. Germline trimming cut 6 bases from V and 0 bases from J; bases unmatched to any gene: 7. The chain's CDR3 is CATSPTGASSYEQYF. For the CDR3, the DNA is TGTGCCACCAGTCCGACAGGGGCAAGCTCCTACGAGCAGTACTTC.

The gene calls are TRBV5-6 and TRBJ2-7; D ambiguous. The V and J ends lost 1 base and 1 base respectively, with 6 bases between them. The length of the CDR3 is 13 residues. CDR1 and CDR2 (germline): SGHDT, YYEEEE. This CDR3 is CASSLLSSYEQYF. CDR3 DNA: TGTGCCAGCAGCTTGCTCTCGTCCTACGAGCAGTACTTC.

This rearrangement joins TRBV11-3 to TRBJ2-7; no clear D gene. The CDR3 contains 13 residues. V was trimmed by 1 base and J by 4 bases, leaving 8 bases between them. Looked up from germline, CDR1 is SGHNT and CDR2 is YENEEA. The CDR3, as DNA: TGTGCCAGCAGCTTAGGAGGCGTATACGAGCAGTACTTC. Translation: CASSLGGVYEQYF. The complete variable domain, with remaining parts taken from reference TRBV11-3 and TRBJ2-7, reads EAGVVQSPRYKIIEKKQPVAFWCNPISGHNTLYWYLQNLGQGPELLIRYENEEAVDDSQLPKDRFSAERLKGVDSTLKIQPAELGDSAVYLCASSLGGVYEQYFGPGTRLTVT.

For the CDR3, the DNA is TGTGCCAGCAGTTGGGCGCTGAACACTGAAGCTTTCTTT. Translation: CASSWALNTEAFF. The chain combines TRBV7-9 with TRBJ1-1; no clear D gene. CDR1 and CDR2 from the germline V gene are SEHNR and FQNEAQ (reference sequence). The CDR3 spans 13 residues. Deletions cut 6 bases from V and 0 bases from J, with 8 bases between.

This clone was recorded a few times. The rearrangement links TRBV7-9 to TRBJ1-5; D unresolved. V lost 3 bases, J lost 9 bases, and 15 bases lay in between. Germline lookup yields CDR1 SEHNR and CDR2 FQNEAQ (reference sequence). The length of the CDR3 is 14 residues. The CDR3 bases are TGTGCCAGCAGCTTGGAGTTTCGTTCGTCGCCCCAGCATTTT. Amino acid sequence: CASSLEFRSSPQHF. Full variable domain (outside the CDR3, taken from reference TRBV7-9 and TRBJ1-5): DTGVSQNPRHKITKRGQNVTFRCDPISEHNRLYWYRQTLGQGPEFLTYFQNEAQLEKSRLLSDRFSAERPKGSFSTLEIQRTEQGDSAMYLCASSLEFRSSPQHFGDGTRLSIL.

This chain connects TRBV28 to TRBJ1-2, with D possibly TRBD1 on 6 matching bases. The germline V and J ends were trimmed by 2 bases and 8 bases, with 15 bases remaining between them. The CDR3 contains 14 residues. CDR1 is MDHEN, CDR2 SYDVKM, per germline. In DNA, the CDR3 is TGTGCCAGCAGTTTAACCGGGACAAAGAGGGGCTACACCTTC. Amino acids: CASSLTGTKRGYTF.

This clone has only one observation. The chain employs TRBV29-1 and TRBJ2-1, with 10 bases lining up with TRBD2. J gave up 6 bases and V 8 bases, and 10 bases lay outside the gene matches. The CDR3 contains 14 residues. Germline assignment: CDR1 SQVTM and CDR2 ANQGSEA. The CDR3 DNA follows: TGCAGCATCTCCCTAAGCGGGGGGGGCAATGAGCAGTTCTTC. Translation gives CSISLSGGGNEQFF.

This clone was seen just once. CDR3 sequence reads: CASSWAGPYGYTF. For the CDR3, the DNA is TGTGCCAGTAGTTGGGCAGGGCCCTATGGCTACACCTTC. The V call is TRBV19, the J call TRBJ1-2, with TRBD1 as a possible D gene (5 bases). The CDR3 runs to 13 residues. The V gene's germline CDR1 is LNHDA and CDR2 SQIVND (reference sequence). V lost 5 bases and J lost 4, with 11 bases in between. The variable domain in full, completed from reference TRBV19 and TRBJ1-2, reads DGGITQSPKYLFRKEGQNVTLSCEQNLNHDAMYWYRQDPGQGLRLIYYSQIVNDFQKGDIAEGYSVSREKKESFPLTVTSAQKNPTAFYLCASSWAGPYGYTFGSGTRLTVV.

In DNA, the CDR3 is TGTGCCAGCAGTGTTGTAGGGGATTCGGAAAAACTGTTTTTT. Translated: CASSVVGDSEKLFF. This sequence joins TRBV28 and TRBJ1-4, with D perhaps matching TRBD1 (5 bases). The germline CDR1 and CDR2 sequences are MDHEN and SYDVKM. This CDR3 has 14 residues. Trimming removed 5 bases at V and 8 bases at J, with 15 bases between.

V usage is TRBV6-5 and J usage is TRBJ2-7; 7 bases are a match to TRBD1. The CDR3 runs to 14 residues. CDR1 and CDR2 from the germline V gene are MNHEY and SVGAGI. Trimming removed 6 bases from V and 2 bases from J; junction bases left unmatched: 7. The CDR3 DNA is TGTGCCAGCAGCCAAGGACAGGTTACCTACGAGCAGTACTTC. Translating it yields CASSQGQVTYEQYF.

In the case of this clone: An end of the junction does not agree with germline; a read error may underlie this. The J gene is TRBJ1-2, the V gene TRBV2; 8 bases fit TRBD1. The CDR3 is made up of 14 amino acids. CDR1 is SNHLY, CDR2 FYNNEI, per germline. The CDR3 sequence: CASREGQGSYGYTF. DNA of the CDR3: TGTGCCAGCAGGGAAGGACAGGGATCCTATGGCTACACCTTC.

This chain links TRBV6-4 with TRBJ2-1, with D possibly TRBD1 on 7 matching bases. This CDR3 comprises 15 residues. V lost 5 bases, J lost 7 bases, and 18 bases lay in between. Germline CDR1 reads MRHNA; CDR2 reads SNTAGT. The CDR3 loop reads CASSPREGAGNEQFF. CDR3 nucleotide sequence: TGTGCCAGCAGTCCTCGAGAGGGGGCGGGGAATGAGCAGTTCTTC.

The table lists this clone with a count of one. The genes are TRBV5-4 and TRBJ2-3; 7 bases align to TRBD1. The germline V gene encodes CDR1 SGHNT and CDR2 YYREEE (reference sequence). The junction had 13 bases not matched to a gene; V was cut back by 4 bases and J by 5 bases. There are 16 residues in the CDR3. DNA for the CDR3: TGTGCCAGCAGCAGAGAGTCGGCCAGGGGGATAGATACGCAGTATTTT. Protein sequence: CASSRESARGIDTQYF.

The CDR3 spells CAISAQGENIQYF. For the CDR3, the DNA is TGTGCCATCAGTGCCCAGGGGGAAAACATTCAGTACTTC. The chain is built from TRBV10-3 and TRBJ2-4; 7 bases are a match to TRBD1. V gave up 4 bases and J gave up 5 bases; unmatched junction bases: 2. Germline assignment: CDR1 ENHRY and CDR2 SYGVKD. This CDR3 comprises 13 residues.

The V gene is TRBV5-8, the J gene TRBJ2-7, with a possible D match to TRBD2 (6 bases). The CDR3 consists of 14 residues. CDR1 SGHTS and CDR2 YDEGEE come from the germline V gene. Trimming took off 5 bases at V and 1 base at J, with 13 bases between the two ends. CDR3 in DNA: TGTGCCAGCAGATGGGCGGGATATTCCTACGAGCAGTACTTC. It translates to CASRWAGYSYEQYF.

V and J are TRBV5-1 and TRBJ2-1; possible D gene TRBD2, 5 bases. Trimming cost V 0 bases and J 7 bases, with 14 bases left between them. The CDR3 spans 15 residues. CDR1 is SGHRS, CDR2 YFSETQ, per germline. Written as DNA, the CDR3 is TGCGCCAGCAGCTTGGACGGGATAGCGTGGAATGAGCAGTTCTTC. Translating it yields CASSLDGIAWNEQFF.

The chain recombines TRBV9 with TRBJ1-1; D is unclear. V lost 5 bases, J lost 1 base, and 12 bases lay in between. The V gene's germline CDR1 is SGDLS and CDR2 YYNGEE. CDR3 size: 14 residues. CDR3 sequence (DNA): TGTGCCAGCAGTCCACTCCTGAGGAACACTGAAGCTTTCTTT. It translates to CASSPLLRNTEAFF.

This chain joins TRBV28 and TRBJ2-1; TRBD2 matches at 14 bases. This CDR3 region has 17 residues. V shed 6 bases, J shed 9 bases, and the junction held 13 bases outside the gene matches. The V gene's germline CDR1 is MDHEN and CDR2 SYDVKM. Here the CDR3 DNA reads TGTGCCAGCAGCCCTATAAGACTAGCGGGAGGGCCTCGTGAGCAGTTCTTC. Its protein product is CASSPIRLAGGPREQFF.

This chain joins TRBV30 and TRBJ1-4; D is undetermined. V lost 0 bases and J 7 bases, leaving 15 bases between the germline ends. The CDR3 contains 15 residues. CDR1 GTSNPN and CDR2 SVGIG come from the germline V gene (reference sequence). This CDR3 reads CAWSVLRRGGEKLFF. In DNA, the CDR3 is TGTGCCTGGAGTGTCCTGAGGAGAGGAGGTGAAAAACTGTTTTTT.